The present entry profiles one TCR beta chain with its context. The germline V gene encodes CDR1 SGHVS and CDR2 FNYEAQ. This CDR3 contains 16 residues. Trimming stripped 0 bases from V and 2 bases from J, with 11 bases between. In the original analysis: Amplified reference gene primers provided the basis for estimating nucleated cell counts. Sequencing used immunoSEQ multiplex PCR; TCRdb keeps in-frame clones, though not all of them. The V and J calls and the clone size are those of that table, but D and trimming were determined from the DNA. Of some 170,000 clones in the sample, around 76% are singletons; the top ten hold approximately 9.1%. The data are from a study of blood T cell repertoires in COVID-19.

This receptor was obtained from a woman between 65 and 79 years old with acute or convalescent COVID-19. The sequenced sample was peripheral blood. The chain uses TRBV7-6 and TRBJ1-3; D unresolved. The chain's CDR3 is CASSLAPDGAGNTIYF. In nucleotides, the CDR3 is TGTGCCAGCAGCTTAGCCCCGGACGGGGCTGGAAACACCATATATTTT.